This T cell receptor beta chain was identified during a study of blood T cell repertoires in COVID-19. Study background: The cDNA or gDNA used as material had been derived from T cells, B-cell-depleted T cells, or PBMCs.

Authors' data handling: For nucleated cells, counts were estimated from reference gene primer amplification. Profiled with immunoSEQ multiplex PCR; TCRdb holds only in-frame clones, not every one. That table gives V, J and clone size, and the DNA gave D and trimming. Found here are approximately 300,000 clones, approximately 90% of them singletons; the top ten hold 3% to 4.5%. The CDR3 has 17 amino acids. Trimming removed 0 bases from V and 9 bases from J; junction bases left unmatched: 5. The germline CDR1 and CDR2 sequences are KGHSH and LQKENI. V is TRBV18 and J is TRBJ2-1, with 16 bases identical to TRBD2. This clonotype originated in a woman in her thirties or forties with acute or convalescent COVID-19. The sequenced sample consisted of peripheral blood. The CDR3: CASSPPEGTSGGAEQFF. Written as DNA, the CDR3 is TGTGCCAGCTCACCACCCGAAGGGACTAGCGGGGGGGCTGAGCAGTTCTTC. Filled out from reference TRBV18 and TRBJ2-1, the complete variable domain reads NAGVMQNPRHLVRRRGQEARLRCSPMKGHSHVYWYRQLPEEGLKFMVYLQKENIIDESGMPKERFSAEFPKEGPSILRIQQVVRGDSAAYFCASSPPEGTSGGAEQFFGPGTRLTVL.